The 15 T cell receptor beta chains below were found in one sample sequenced in a study of T cell responses to AZD1222 COVID-19 vaccine. The table came from immunoSEQ multiplex PCR; TCRdb's copy has only in-frame clones and leaves some out. The data contain 100,000 to 150,000 clones, approximately 90% of them singletons. The sample was peripheral blood, taken on day 0 of MenACWY control vaccination. The receptors stem from an adult in good health.

This clone appeared a few times. The chain uses TRBV6-1 and TRBJ1-2, with 8 bases aligning to TRBD1. The V and J ends lost 3 bases and 4 bases, in that order; junction bases with no gene match: 4. Looked up from germline, CDR1 is MNHNS and CDR2 is SASEGT. The CDR3 consists of 14 residues. The CDR3 coding sequence is TGTGCCAGCAGTGACAGGGGGCTCGGCTATGGCTACACCTTC. It is translated as CASSDRGLGYGYTF.

The chain has TRBV5-1 and TRBJ1-1; D is uncertain. Looked up from germline, CDR1 is SGHRS and CDR2 is YFSETQ. V shed 4 bases and J shed 2 bases, with 3 bases lying between them. CDR3 length equals 11 residues. CDR3 sequence reads: CASSANTEAFF. CDR3 nucleotide sequence: TGCGCCAGCAGCGCTAACACTGAAGCTTTCTTT. The whole variable domain, filled in from reference TRBV5-1 and TRBJ1-1, reads KAGVTQTPRYLIKTRGQQVTLSCSPISGHRSVSWYQQTPGQGLQFLFEYFSETQRNKGNFPGRFSGRQFSNSRSEMNVSTLELGDSALYLCASSANTEAFFGQGTRLTVV.

The gene calls are TRBV5-8 and TRBJ2-5; tentatively, D is TRBD2 (6 bases). The CDR3 spans 15 residues. Germline CDR1 SGHTS, CDR2 YDEGEE. V lost 1 base to trimming and J lost 6 bases, with 16 bases between them. CDR3 region: CASSLTPAGLQTQYF. Here the CDR3 DNA reads TGTGCCAGCAGCTTGACTCCAGCGGGTCTGCAGACCCAGTACTTC.

Notes on this clone: Other nucleotide sequences in the sample specify the same CDR3. V usage is TRBV20-1 and J usage is TRBJ2-5, with D unresolved. CDR1 and CDR2 (germline): DFQATT, SNEGSKA (reference sequence). This CDR3 is built from 11 residues. Trimming left V 6 bases short and J 4 bases short, with 9 bases between. CDR3 sequence: CSARLGETQYF. In DNA, the CDR3 is TGCAGTGCCCGATTAGGAGAGACCCAGTACTTC.

The table lists this clone with a few counts. The rearrangement links TRBV5-1 to TRBJ2-3; 10 bases align to TRBD2. The V segment lost 0 bases and the J segment 4 bases; nucleotides outside the gene matches: 5. In germline, CDR1 is SGHRS, CDR2 YFSETQ. This CDR3 is built from 16 residues. CDR3 loop: CASSLALAGDPDTQYF. DNA of the CDR3: TGCGCCAGCAGCTTGGCGCTAGCGGGAGACCCAGATACGCAGTATTTT.

The chain joins TRBV19 to TRBJ2-1; 9 nucleotides match TRBD2. Trimming at V came to 3 bases and at J to 9 bases, leaving 9 bases not matched to a gene. Germline V gives CDR1 LNHDA, CDR2 SQIVND (reference sequence). The CDR3 length is 15 residues. DNA of the CDR3: TGTGCCAGTAGTATCGAGGGCGGCGGGAGGGGTGAGCAGTTCTTC. Protein product: CASSIEGGGRGEQFF.

This chain uses TRBV19 with TRBJ1-5, with 7 bases that match TRBD1. V was pared by 7 bases and J by 3 bases, with 6 bases of the junction left unmatched. In germline, CDR1 is LNHDA, CDR2 SQIVND (reference sequence). This CDR3 is built from 14 residues. The CDR3 sequence is CASNPGQFNQPQHF. The CDR3 DNA sequence: TGTGCCAGTAACCCGGGACAGTTCAATCAGCCCCAGCATTTT.

The rearrangement links TRBV11-3 to TRBJ2-5, with unresolved D. V was clipped by 1 base and J by 5 bases, with 20 bases between them. This CDR3 has 17 residues. Germline lookup yields CDR1 SGHNT and CDR2 YENEEA. The DNA of the CDR3 is TGTGCCAGCAGCTTAGGACACCAAAAACCTCTACGGGAGACCCAGTACTTC. Protein product: CASSLGHQKPLRETQYF.

This chain joins TRBV18 and TRBJ2-1; TRBD2 agrees at 8 bases. CDR3 length equals 15 residues. J was trimmed by 6 bases and V by 3 bases; bases with no gene match: 7. Germline loops: CDR1 KGHSH, CDR2 LQKENI. The CDR3 nucleotides are TGTGCCAGCTCACCTCAGCGGGAGATAGTCAATGAGCAGTTCTTC. Translated, it gives CASSPQREIVNEQFF. Drawing the rest from reference TRBV18 and TRBJ2-1, the complete variable domain is NAGVMQNPRHLVRRRGQEARLRCSPMKGHSHVYWYRQLPEEGLKFMVYLQKENIIDESGMPKERFSAEFPKEGPSILRIQQVVRGDSAAYFCASSPQREIVNEQFFGPGTRLTVL.

V and J are TRBV7-9 and TRBJ2-4; no clear D gene. V was pared by 5 bases and J by 7 bases, with 18 bases between. The CDR3 contains 15 residues. In germline, CDR1 is SEHNR, CDR2 FQNEAQ (reference sequence). This CDR3 is CASSAPGPIGNIQYF. DNA for the CDR3: TGTGCCAGCAGCGCTCCCGGGCCGATAGGCAACATTCAGTACTTC. Drawing the rest from reference TRBV7-9 and TRBJ2-4, the complete variable domain is DTGVSQNPRHKITKRGQNVTFRCDPISEHNRLYWYRQTLGQGPEFLTYFQNEAQLEKSRLLSDRFSAERPKGSFSTLEIQRTEQGDSAMYLCASSAPGPIGNIQYFGAGTRLSVL.

The chain is built from TRBV19 and TRBJ2-7, with 8 bases aligning to TRBD1. With V trimmed by 0 bases and J by 2 bases, 3 bases remained unmatched. This CDR3 has 15 residues. The germline gives CDR1 LNHDA, CDR2 SQIVND (reference sequence). The CDR3: CASSIDGQGPYEQYF. The DNA of the CDR3 is TGTGCCAGTAGTATAGACGGACAGGGCCCCTACGAGCAGTACTTC.

The chain joins TRBV19 to TRBJ1-1; 9 positions agree with TRBD1. Germline V gene lookup returns CDR1 LNHDA and CDR2 SQIVND (reference sequence). This CDR3 contains 16 residues. Trimming cost V 4 bases and J 4 bases; bases outside gene matches: 10. The CDR3 spells CASSSLQGALRTEAFF. The CDR3 region has the DNA TGTGCCAGTAGTAGCTTACAGGGGGCGCTTCGCACTGAAGCTTTCTTT.

The genes are TRBV30 and TRBJ1-5, with 8 bases matching TRBD1. J gave up 2 bases and V 4 bases, and 7 bases lay outside the gene matches. This CDR3 contains 15 residues. Germline loops: CDR1 GTSNPN, CDR2 SVGIG (reference sequence). The CDR3 loop is CAWTLGTGRNQPQHF. The DNA for the CDR3 is TGTGCCTGGACCCTCGGGACAGGTCGCAATCAGCCCCAGCATTTT.

The chain has TRBV9 and TRBJ1-4; 7 bases are shared with TRBD1. The CDR3 runs to 16 residues. Germline CDR1 and CDR2: SGDLS and YYNGEE. The V gene end was trimmed by 0 bases and the J gene end by 7 bases; junction bases not matched to a gene: 9. CDR3 amino acids: CASSVVATDRAEKLFF. In DNA form, the CDR3 reads TGTGCCAGCAGCGTAGTAGCAACCGACAGGGCTGAAAAACTGTTTTTT.

V gene TRBV6-1 combines with J gene TRBJ1-4, with TRBD1 matching 8 bases. CDR1 and CDR2 from the germline V gene are MNHNS and SASEGT. Germline trimming cut 2 bases from V and 6 bases from J; bases unmatched to any gene: 8. The CDR3 has 16 residues. The CDR3 spells CASSEQGAEWDEKLFF. The CDR3 DNA is TGTGCCAGCAGTGAACAGGGGGCGGAGTGGGATGAAAAACTGTTTTTT.